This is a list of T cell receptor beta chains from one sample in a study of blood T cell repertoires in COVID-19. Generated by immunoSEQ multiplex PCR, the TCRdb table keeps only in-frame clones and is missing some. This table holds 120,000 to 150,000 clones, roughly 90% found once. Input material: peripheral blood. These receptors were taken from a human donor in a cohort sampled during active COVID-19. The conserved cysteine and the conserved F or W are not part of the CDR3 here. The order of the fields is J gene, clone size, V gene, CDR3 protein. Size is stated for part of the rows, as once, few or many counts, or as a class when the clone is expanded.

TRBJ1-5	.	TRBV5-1	ASSLGDRESNQPQH
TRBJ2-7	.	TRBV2	ASRDDRGRNEQY
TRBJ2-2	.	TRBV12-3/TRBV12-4	ASSLARKMF
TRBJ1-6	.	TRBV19	ASSFGQGQSPLH
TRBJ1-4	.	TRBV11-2	ASSSGQLATNEKLF
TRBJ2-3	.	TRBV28	ASSLGRGTDTQY
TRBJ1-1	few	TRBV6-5	ASSQRGGDTEAF
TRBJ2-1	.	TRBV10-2	ASSDGLAGEVGEQF
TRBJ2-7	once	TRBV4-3	ASSLRIGGTGEQY
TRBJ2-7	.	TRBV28	ASSSRGQGRAEQY
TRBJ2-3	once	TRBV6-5	ASIPGQSFTDTQY
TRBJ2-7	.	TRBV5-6	ASSLGTGAPQY
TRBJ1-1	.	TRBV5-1	ASSHNREGAEAF
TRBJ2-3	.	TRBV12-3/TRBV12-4	ASRAESTDTQY
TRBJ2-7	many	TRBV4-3	ASSRRLAGIDEQY
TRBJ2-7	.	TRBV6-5	ASGSGGVYEQY
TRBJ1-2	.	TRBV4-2	ASSQEVRTGINYGYT
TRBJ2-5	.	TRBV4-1	ASSHVAGTSGGAETQY
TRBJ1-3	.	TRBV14	ASSQDFSGNTIY
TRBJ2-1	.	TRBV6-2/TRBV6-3	ASSPNRDFSYNEQF
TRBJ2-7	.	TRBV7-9	ASSLSSGTRAYEQY
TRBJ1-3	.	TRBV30	AWSHLRGSGNTIY
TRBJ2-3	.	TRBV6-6	ASSTTLAGGLITQY
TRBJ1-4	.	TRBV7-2	ASSRGQVGEKLF
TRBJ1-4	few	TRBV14	ASSPAGTAATNEKLF
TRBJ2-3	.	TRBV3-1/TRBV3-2	ASSQTGQGTDTQY
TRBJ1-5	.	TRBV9	ASSGGQGKHQPQH
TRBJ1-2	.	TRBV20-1	SARARYGYT
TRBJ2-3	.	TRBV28	ASSPWAAGVPTDTQY
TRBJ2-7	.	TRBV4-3	ASSFQPTGDWYEQY
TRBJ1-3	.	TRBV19	ATYARQGVSGNTIY
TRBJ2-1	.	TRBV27	ASSPGTDTNEQF
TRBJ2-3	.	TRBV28	ASSLQLAGGPTDTQY
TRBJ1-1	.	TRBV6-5	AGTRTLNTEAF
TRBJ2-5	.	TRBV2	ASSLTGTASRETQY
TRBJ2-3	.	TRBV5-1	ASSPPAGGTDTQY
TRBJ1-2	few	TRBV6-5	ASRRNYGYT
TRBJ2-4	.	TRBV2	ASTPAVAKNIQY
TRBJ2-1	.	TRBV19	ASSMLAGGYNEQF
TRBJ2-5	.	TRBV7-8	ASSPRRTAAETQY
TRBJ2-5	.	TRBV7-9	ASSTDRGTQY
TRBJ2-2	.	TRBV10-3	AISESGTGKNTGELF
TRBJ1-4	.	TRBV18	ASSDRGGEKLF
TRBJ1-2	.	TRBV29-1	SAPVGRTENYGYT
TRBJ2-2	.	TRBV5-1	ASSLGPGTGELF
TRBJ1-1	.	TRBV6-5	ASSRQGLAF
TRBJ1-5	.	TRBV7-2	ASSSPQGSPVNQPQH
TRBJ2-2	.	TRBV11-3	ASSSGLAGVSGELF
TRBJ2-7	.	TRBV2	ASSIGGYYEQY
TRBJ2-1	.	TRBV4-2	ASSQTGVRGNEQF
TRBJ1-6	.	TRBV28	ASSSPTGRYSPLH
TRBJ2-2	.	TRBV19	ASRDRGFAGELF
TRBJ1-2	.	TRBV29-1	SVEVKTGLLGGYT
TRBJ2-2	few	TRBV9	ASSETTGNTGELF
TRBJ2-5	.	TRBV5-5	ASKPAPTGYQETQY
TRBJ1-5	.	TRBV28	ASNPWAGNNQPQH
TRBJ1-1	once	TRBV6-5	ASSARGRNTEAF
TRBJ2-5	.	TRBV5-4	ASRFYFQETQY
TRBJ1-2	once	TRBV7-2	ASSLRLGTVLSNYGYT